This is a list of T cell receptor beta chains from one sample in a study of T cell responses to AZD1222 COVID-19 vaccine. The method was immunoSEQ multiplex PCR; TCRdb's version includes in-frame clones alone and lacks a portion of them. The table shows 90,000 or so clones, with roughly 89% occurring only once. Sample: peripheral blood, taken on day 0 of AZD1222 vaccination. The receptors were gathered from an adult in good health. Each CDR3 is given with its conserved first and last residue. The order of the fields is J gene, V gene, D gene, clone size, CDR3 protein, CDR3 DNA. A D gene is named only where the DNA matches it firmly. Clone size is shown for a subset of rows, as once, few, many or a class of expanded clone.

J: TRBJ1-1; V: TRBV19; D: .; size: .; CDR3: CASTEGRLGTEAFF; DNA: TGTGCCAGCACCGAGGGCAGGTTAGGCACTGAAGCTTTCTTT
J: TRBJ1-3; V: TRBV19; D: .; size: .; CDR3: CASSISRATRNTIYF; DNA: TGTGCCAGTAGTATATCCAGGGCAACCCGAAACACCATATATTTT
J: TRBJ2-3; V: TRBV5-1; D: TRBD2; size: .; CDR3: CASSLVASGISSTDTQYF; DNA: TGCGCCAGCAGCTTGGTTGCTAGCGGAATCTCTAGCACAGATACGCAGTATTTT
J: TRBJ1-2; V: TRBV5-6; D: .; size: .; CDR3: CASSLLMEASDGYTF; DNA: TGTGCCAGCAGCTTGCTTATGGAGGCGTCGGATGGCTACACCTTC
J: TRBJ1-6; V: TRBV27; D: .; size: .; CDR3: CASSRDPWGSLHF; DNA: TGTGCCAGCAGTAGGGACCCTTGGGGATCCCTCCACTTT
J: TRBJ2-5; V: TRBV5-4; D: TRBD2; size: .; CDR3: CASRLGGGVETQYF; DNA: TGTGCCAGCAGACTGGGTGGGGGGGTGGAGACCCAGTACTTC
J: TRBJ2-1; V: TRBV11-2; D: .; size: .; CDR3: CASSPRAGKNEQFF; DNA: TGTGCCAGCAGCCCCCGGGCCGGGAAAAATGAGCAGTTCTTC
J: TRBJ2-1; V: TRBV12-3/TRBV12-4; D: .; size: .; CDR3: CASSLGSNNEQFF; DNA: TGTGCCAGCAGTTTAGGCAGTAACAATGAGCAGTTCTTC
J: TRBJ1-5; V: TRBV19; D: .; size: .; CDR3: CASSWSVNQPQHF; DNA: TGTGCCAGTAGTTGGTCAGTCAATCAGCCCCAGCATTTT
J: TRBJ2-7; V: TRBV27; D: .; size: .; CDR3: CASSFWPLEYEQYF; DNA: TGTGCCAGCAGTTTTTGGCCCTTGGAATACGAGCAGTACTTC
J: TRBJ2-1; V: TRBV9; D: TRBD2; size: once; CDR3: CASSPPSGGPYNEQFF; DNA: TGTGCCAGCAGCCCTCCTAGCGGGGGTCCCTACAATGAGCAGTTCTTC
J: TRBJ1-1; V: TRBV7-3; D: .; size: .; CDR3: CASSPHAGPNTEAFF; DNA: TGTGCCAGCAGCCCCCACGCAGGGCCGAACACTGAAGCTTTCTTT
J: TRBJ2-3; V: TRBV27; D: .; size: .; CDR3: CASRAMGTDTQYF; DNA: TGTGCCAGCAGGGCCATGGGCACAGATACGCAGTATTTT
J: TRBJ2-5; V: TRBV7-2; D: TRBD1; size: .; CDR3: CASSFNRGGETQYF; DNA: TGTGCCAGCAGCTTTAACAGGGGCGGAGAGACCCAGTACTTC
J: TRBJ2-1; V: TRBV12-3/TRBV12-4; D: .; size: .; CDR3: CASSGQYEQFF; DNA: TGTGCCAGCAGCGGACAGTACGAGCAGTTCTTC
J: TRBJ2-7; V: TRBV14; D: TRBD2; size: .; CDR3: CASSPGGLRDRTYEQYF; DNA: TGTGCCAGCAGTCCGGGGGGGTTACGAGACAGGACCTACGAGCAGTACTTC
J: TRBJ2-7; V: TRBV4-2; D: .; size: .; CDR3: CASSQEEGARNYYEQYF; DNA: TGTGCCAGCAGCCAAGAAGAAGGGGCCCGCAACTACTACGAGCAGTACTTC
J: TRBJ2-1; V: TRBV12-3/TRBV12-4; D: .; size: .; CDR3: CATSLASRGEQFF; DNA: TGTGCCACCTCCCTGGCCTCCCGTGGTGAGCAGTTCTTC
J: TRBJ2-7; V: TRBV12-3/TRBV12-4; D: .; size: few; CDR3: CASSQTRREQYF; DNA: TGTGCCAGCAGCCAGACCCGGCGCGAGCAGTACTTC
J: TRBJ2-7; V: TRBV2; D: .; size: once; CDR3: CASSFSYEQYF; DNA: TGTGCCAGCAGTTTTTCCTACGAGCAGTACTTC
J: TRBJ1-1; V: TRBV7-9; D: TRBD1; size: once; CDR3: CASILSEGAGNTEAFF; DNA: TGTGCCAGCATCCTTAGTGAGGGGGCGGGGAACACTGAAGCTTTCTTT
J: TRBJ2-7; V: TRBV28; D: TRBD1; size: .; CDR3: CASRQAGTDSYEQYF; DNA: TGTGCCAGCAGACAAGCCGGGACAGACTCCTACGAGCAGTACTTC
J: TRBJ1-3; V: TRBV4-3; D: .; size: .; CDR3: CASSQDTGGNTIYF; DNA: TGCGCCAGCAGCCAAGATACTGGTGGAAACACCATATATTTT
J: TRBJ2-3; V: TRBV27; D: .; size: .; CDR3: CATLPAGTDTQYF; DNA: TGTGCCACCTTGCCGGCGGGCACAGATACGCAGTATTTT
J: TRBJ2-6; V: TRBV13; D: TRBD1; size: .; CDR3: CASSPQGGSGANVLTF; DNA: TGTGCCAGCAGCCCACAGGGGGGCTCTGGGGCCAACGTCCTGACTTTC
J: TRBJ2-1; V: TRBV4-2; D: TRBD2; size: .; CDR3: CASSHVSRGGSYNEQFF; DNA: TGTGCCAGCAGCCACGTGTCAAGGGGAGGGTCCTACAATGAGCAGTTCTTC
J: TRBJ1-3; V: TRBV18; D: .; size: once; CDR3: CASSPSPTGGNTIYF; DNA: TGTGCCAGCTCACCAAGTCCCACGGGAGGAAACACCATATATTTT
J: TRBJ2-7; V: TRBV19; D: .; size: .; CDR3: CASSPTGDYEQYF; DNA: TGTGCCAGTAGTCCTACCGGCGATTACGAGCAGTACTTC
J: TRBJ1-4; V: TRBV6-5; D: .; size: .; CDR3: CASSYRRDEKLFF; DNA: TGTGCCAGCAGTTACAGGAGGGATGAAAAACTGTTTTTT
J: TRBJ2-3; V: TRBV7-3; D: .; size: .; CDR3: CASRAGSFTDTQYF; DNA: TGTGCCAGCAGGGCGGGGTCCTTCACAGATACGCAGTATTTT
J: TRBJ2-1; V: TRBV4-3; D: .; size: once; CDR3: CASSQDLGDPNEQFF; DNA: TGCGCCAGCAGCCAAGATCTTGGGGACCCCAATGAGCAGTTCTTC
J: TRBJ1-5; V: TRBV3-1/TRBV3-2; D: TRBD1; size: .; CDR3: CASSQNRGGNQPQHF; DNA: TGTGCCAGCAGCCAAAACAGGGGTGGCAATCAGCCCCAGCATTTT
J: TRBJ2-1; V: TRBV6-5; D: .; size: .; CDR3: CASSYSYAATYNEQFF; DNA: TGTGCCAGCAGTTACTCTTACGCAGCCACCTACAATGAGCAGTTCTTC
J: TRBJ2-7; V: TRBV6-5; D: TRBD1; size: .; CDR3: CASSYSRTGDSYEQYF; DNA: TGTGCCAGCAGTTACTCCCGGACAGGGGACTCCTACGAGCAGTACTTC
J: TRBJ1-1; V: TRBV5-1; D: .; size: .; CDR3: CASSLAGAAEAFF; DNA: TGCGCCAGCAGCTTAGCTGGGGCCGCTGAAGCTTTCTTT
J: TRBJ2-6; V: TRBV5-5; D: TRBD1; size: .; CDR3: CASSFQGASGANVLTF; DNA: TGTGCCAGCAGCTTTCAGGGGGCCTCTGGGGCCAACGTCCTGACTTTC
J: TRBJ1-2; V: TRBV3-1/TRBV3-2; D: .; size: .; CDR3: CASSQETGRGGYTF; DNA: TGTGCCAGCAGCCAAGAAACGGGGAGGGGCGGCTACACCTTC
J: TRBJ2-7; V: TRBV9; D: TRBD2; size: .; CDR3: CASSVASGSIFYEQYF; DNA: TGTGCCAGCAGCGTAGCCAGCGGGAGTATATTCTACGAGCAGTACTTC
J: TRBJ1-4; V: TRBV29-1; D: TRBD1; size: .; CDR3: CSVERQGAREKLFF; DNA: TGCAGCGTTGAACGGCAGGGGGCAAGGGAAAAACTGTTTTTT
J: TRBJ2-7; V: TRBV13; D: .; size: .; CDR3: CASSLSRDSLGYEQYF; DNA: TGTGCCAGCAGCTTAAGCCGGGACTCCCTCGGTTACGAGCAGTACTTC
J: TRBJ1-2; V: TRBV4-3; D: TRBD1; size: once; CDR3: CASSMRTGGHGYTF; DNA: TGCGCCAGCAGCATGCGGACAGGGGGCCATGGCTACACCTTC
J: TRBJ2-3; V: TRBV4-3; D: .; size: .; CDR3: CASSQSGTDTQYF; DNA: TGCGCCAGCAGCCAATCAGGGACAGATACGCAGTATTTT
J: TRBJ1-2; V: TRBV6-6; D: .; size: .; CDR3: CASSKGVRDGYTF; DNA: TGTGCCAGCAGTAAGGGGGTGAGAGATGGCTACACCTTC
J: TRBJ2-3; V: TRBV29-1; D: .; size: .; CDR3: CSVEDRGTDTQYF; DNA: TGCAGCGTTGAAGACAGGGGCACAGATACGCAGTATTTT
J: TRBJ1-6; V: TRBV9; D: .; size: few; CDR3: CASRMGESYNSPLHF; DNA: TGTGCCAGCAGGATGGGGGAGTCCTATAATTCACCCCTCCACTTT
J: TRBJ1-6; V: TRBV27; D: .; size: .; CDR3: CASRWNNSPLHF; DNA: TGTGCCAGCAGGTGGAATAATTCACCCCTCCACTTT
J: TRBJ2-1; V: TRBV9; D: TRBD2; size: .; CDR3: CASSVGAGAVDNEQFF; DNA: TGTGCCAGCAGCGTAGGTGCGGGAGCGGTTGACAATGAGCAGTTCTTC
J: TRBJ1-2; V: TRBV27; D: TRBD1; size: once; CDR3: CASRHRDRFLGNYGYTF; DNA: TGTGCCAGCAGACACCGGGACAGGTTTCTCGGAAACTATGGCTACACCTTC
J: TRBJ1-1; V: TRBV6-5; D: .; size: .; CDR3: CASSYDPGGLNTEAFF; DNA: TGTGCCAGCAGTTACGATCCCGGAGGCCTGAACACTGAAGCTTTCTTT